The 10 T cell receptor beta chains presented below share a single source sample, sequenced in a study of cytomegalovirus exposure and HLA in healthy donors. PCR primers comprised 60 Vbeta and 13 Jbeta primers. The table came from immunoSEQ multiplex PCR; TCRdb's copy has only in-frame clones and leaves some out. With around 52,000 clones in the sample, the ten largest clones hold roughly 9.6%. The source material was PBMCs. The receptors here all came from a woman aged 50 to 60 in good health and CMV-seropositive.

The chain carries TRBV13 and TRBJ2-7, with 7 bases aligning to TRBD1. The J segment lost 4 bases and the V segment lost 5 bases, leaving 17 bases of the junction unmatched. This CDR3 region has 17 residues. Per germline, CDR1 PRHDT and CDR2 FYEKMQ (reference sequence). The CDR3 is CASSLEASLTGQYEQYF. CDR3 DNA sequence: TGTGCCAGCAGCCTAGAAGCTTCCCTGACAGGGCAATACGAGCAGTACTTC.

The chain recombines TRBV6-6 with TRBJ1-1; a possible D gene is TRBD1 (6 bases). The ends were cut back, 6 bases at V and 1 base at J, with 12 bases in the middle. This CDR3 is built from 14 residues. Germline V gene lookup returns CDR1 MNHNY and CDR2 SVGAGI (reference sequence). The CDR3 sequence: CASSRTGSNTEAFF. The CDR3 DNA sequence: TGTGCCAGCAGCCGTACAGGGTCGAACACTGAAGCTTTCTTT.

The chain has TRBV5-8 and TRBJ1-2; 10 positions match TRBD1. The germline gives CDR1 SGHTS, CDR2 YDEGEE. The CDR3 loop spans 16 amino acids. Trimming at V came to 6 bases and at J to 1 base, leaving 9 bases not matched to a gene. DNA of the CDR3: TGTGCCAGCAAAGGGACAGGGGAACCTTATAACTATGGCTACACCTTC. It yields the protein CASKGTGEPYNYGYTF. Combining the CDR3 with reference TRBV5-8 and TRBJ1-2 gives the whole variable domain EAGVTQSPTHLIKTRGQQATLRCSPISGHTSVYWYQQALGLGLQFLLWYDEGEERNRGNFPPRFSGRQFPNYSSELNVNALELEDSALYLCASKGTGEPYNYGYTFGSGTRLTVV.

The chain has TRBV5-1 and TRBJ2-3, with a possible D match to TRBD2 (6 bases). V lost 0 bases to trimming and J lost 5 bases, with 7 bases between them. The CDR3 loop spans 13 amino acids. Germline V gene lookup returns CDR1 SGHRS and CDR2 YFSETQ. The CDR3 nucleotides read TGCGCCAGCAGCTTGGAGGGACTAGATACGCAGTATTTT. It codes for CASSLEGLDTQYF. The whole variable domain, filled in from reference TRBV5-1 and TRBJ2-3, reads KAGVTQTPRYLIKTRGQQVTLSCSPISGHRSVSWYQQTPGQGLQFLFEYFSETQRNKGNFPGRFSGRQFSNSRSEMNVSTLELGDSALYLCASSLEGLDTQYFGPGTRLTVL.

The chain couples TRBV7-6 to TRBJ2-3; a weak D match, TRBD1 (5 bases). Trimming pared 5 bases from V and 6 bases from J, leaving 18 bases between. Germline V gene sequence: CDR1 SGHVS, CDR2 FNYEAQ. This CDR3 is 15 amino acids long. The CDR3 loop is CASSVSPGSGDTQYF. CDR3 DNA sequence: TGTGCCAGCAGCGTCTCCCCGGGCTCAGGGGATACGCAGTATTTT. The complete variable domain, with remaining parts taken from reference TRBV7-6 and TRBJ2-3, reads GAGVSQSPRYKVTKRGQDVALRCDPISGHVSLYWYRQALGQGPEFLTYFNYEAQQDKSGLPNDRFSAERPEGSISTLTIQRTEQRDSAMYRCASSVSPGSGDTQYFGPGTRLTVL.

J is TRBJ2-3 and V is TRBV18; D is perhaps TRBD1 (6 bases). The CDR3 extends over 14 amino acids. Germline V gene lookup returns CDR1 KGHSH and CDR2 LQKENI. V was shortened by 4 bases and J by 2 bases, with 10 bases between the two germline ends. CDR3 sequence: CASSLGQNTDTQYF. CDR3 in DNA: TGTGCCAGCTCACTTGGACAGAACACAGATACGCAGTATTTT. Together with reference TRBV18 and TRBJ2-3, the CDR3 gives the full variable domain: NAGVMQNPRHLVRRRGQEARLRCSPMKGHSHVYWYRQLPEEGLKFMVYLQKENIIDESGMPKERFSAEFPKEGPSILRIQQVVRGDSAAYFCASSLGQNTDTQYFGPGTRLTVL.

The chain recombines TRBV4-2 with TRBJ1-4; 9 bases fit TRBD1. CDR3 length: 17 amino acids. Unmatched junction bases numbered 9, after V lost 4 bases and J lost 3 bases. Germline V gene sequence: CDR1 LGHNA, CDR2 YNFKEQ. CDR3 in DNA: TGTGCCAGCAGCCGTCGACAGGGGGAACCTGCTAATGAAAAACTGTTTTTT. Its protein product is CASSRRQGEPANEKLFF.

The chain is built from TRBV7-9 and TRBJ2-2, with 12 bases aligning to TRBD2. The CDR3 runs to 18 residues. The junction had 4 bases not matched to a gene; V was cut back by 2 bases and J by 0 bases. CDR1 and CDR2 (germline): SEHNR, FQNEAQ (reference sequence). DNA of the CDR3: TGTGCCAGCAGCTTATTACTAGCGGGGGGATCGAACACCGGGGAGCTGTTTTTT. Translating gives CASSLLLAGGSNTGELFF.

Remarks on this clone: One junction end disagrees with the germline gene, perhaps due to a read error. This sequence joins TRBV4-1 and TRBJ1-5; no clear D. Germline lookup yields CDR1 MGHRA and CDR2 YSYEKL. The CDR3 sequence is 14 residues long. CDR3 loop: CASSPGLVGQHQHF. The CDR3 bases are TGCGCCAGCAGCCCGGGTCTAGTGGGTCAGCACCAGCATTTT.

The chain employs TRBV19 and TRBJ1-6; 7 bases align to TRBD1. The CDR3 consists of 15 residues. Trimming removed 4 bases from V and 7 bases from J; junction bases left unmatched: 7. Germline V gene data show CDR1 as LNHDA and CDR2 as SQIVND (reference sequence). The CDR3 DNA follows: TGTGCCAGTAGTACCGGGACCAGGGGGAATTCACCCCTCCACTTT. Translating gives CASSTGTRGNSPLHF.